This T cell receptor beta chain was identified in a study of cytomegalovirus exposure and HLA in healthy donors. Overall study: The 120 or so validation repertoires, a later analysis reported, used the same platform as the roughly 710 first-cohort repertoires.

Repertoires were generated with immunoSEQ multiplex PCR, while TCRdb's copy carries only in-frame clones and drops some. This sample has about 200,000 clones, with roughly 84% found just once. The study, taken as a whole, reports: Overall, approximately 150 TCR beta chains were annotated as cytomegalovirus-associated.

The CDR3 has 14 amino acids. V was pared by 0 bases and J by 2 bases, with 8 bases between. From germline, CDR1 is SGHRS and CDR2 YFSETQ. In regard to this clone: The antigen is not known.

The TCR was taken from a woman aged 18-29 years in good health and CMV-seropositive. The sequenced sample was PBMCs. This sequence joins TRBV5-1 and TRBJ1-2; D unresolved. The CDR3 here is CASSLDAANYGYTF. CDR3 DNA sequence: TGCGCCAGCAGCTTGGACGCGGCAAACTATGGCTACACCTTC.